The source of this TCR beta chain is a study of cytomegalovirus exposure and HLA in healthy donors. V lost 2 bases, J lost 5 bases, and 12 bases stayed unmatched. The CDR3 runs 16 residues. CDR1 SGHTS and CDR2 YDEGEE come from the germline V gene. Amplification used 60 Vbeta primers and 13 Jbeta primers. Profiled with immunoSEQ multiplex PCR; TCRdb holds only in-frame clones, not every one. The sample comprises roughly 62,000 clones, 70% to 85% of which are singletons, and approximately 3.3% rests with the top ten. The specimen sequenced was PBMCs. The rearrangement uses TRBV5-8 and TRBJ1-2, with TRBD1 matching 7 bases. The TCR originated in a middle-aged woman in good health and CMV-seropositive. The CDR3 DNA follows: TGTGCCAGCAGCTTAGACAGGGAAGAGGTTCGGTATGGCTACACCTTC. It is translated as CASSLDREEVRYGYTF.